The sequence of this T cell receptor beta chain was determined in a study of T cells in Graves' hyperthyroidism and ophthalmopathy (dated 2019 in TCRdb). Turning to the overall study: Peripheral blood was sampled at the time of initial diagnosis, prior to any treatment. TCR V-J signatures able to tell the groups apart were searched for in a discovery cohort of more than 90 patients, of whom roughly 42 had Graves' ophthalmopathy and about 60 had stable Graves' hyperthyroidism. Whether ophthalmopathy could be predicted prospectively was tested in an independent validation cohort made up of roughly 19 hyperthyroidism patients plus 17 patients who later progressed to ophthalmopathy. For training and testing, the 100 patients in the discovery cohort were randomly divided in a 7:3 ratio. Thyroid tissue and blood T-cell repertoires from more than 5 Graves' hyperthyroidism patients were also compared in the study. After blood sampling, hyperthyroidism patients were treated with methimazole at a starting dose of 30 mg daily, and ophthalmopathy patients were treated with high-dose intravenous methylprednisolone. The paper reports TCR Vbeta CDR3 sequencing of over 120 peripheral blood samples: around 45 ophthalmopathy, under 80 hyperthyroidism and around 17 progressor patients. Study-wide findings and limitations: Most expanded thyroid clonotypes (frequency above 0.001) were also detected in blood, a finding suggesting that blood repertoires may reflect thyroid immune responses. A 13 V-J signature model separated ophthalmopathy from stable hyperthyroidism, with just over 85% sensitivity and 81.08% specificity in cross-validation and 80%/75% in testing. No statistical method was used to set the sample size in advance, and investigators knew the group allocation. In validation, progression to ophthalmopathy was predicted by the model with about 70% sensitivity and 72% to 80% specificity, a median of about 6.8 months before onset.

Hyperthyroidism patients were aged 18 to 65 years and newly diagnosed, with disease duration of less than 2 months. Exclusion was applied to patients with uncontrolled infections, other autoimmune diseases, pregnancy or lactation. Diagnoses were established on the basis of clinical symptoms, serum thyroxine and TRAb, thyroid ultrasound, and orbital computed tomography. Blood from progressor patients was drawn when they were first diagnosed with hyperthyroidism, before any ophthalmopathy symptoms appeared. PBMCs were isolated from about 9 ml of fresh peripheral blood by Ficoll-Paque density gradient centrifugation. Progressor patients were first diagnosed with Graves' hyperthyroidism and then developed ophthalmopathy during follow-up. Trizol reagent was used to extract total RNA, and RNA quality was then checked on an Agilent 2100 Bioanalyzer. This clonotype was seen at least ten times. What antigen it recognizes has not been identified. Per-base quality was not reported, and no clone a single base away is much larger than it.

The germline V gene specifies SNHLY as CDR1 and FYNNEI as CDR2. Counted from cysteine to phenylalanine, this CDR3 has 19 amino acids. Only the CDR3 portion is preserved as DNA: 57 bases, with reading frame beginning at the first base. The germline ends are 26 bases apart after V is trimmed by 1 base and J by 5 bases. The TCR beta CDR3 regions were amplified from the RNA transcripts. For the first round of RT-PCR on the TCR CDR3, the HTBI primer set was used together with the Qiagen OneStep RT-PCR kit. Libraries were constructed in a second round of multiplex PCR, after which size selection and purification were performed. Sequencing of the libraries was done on an Illumina HiSeq2000 using paired-end 100 bp reads. In the paper's pipeline: SOAPnuke was used to process the raw data, with reads discarded if the reads contained adapters or uncalled bases, had a mean Phred below 15, or lacked an exact constant-primer or identifier match. High-quality paired reads were merged with COPE v1.2.5, and unique nucleotide sequences were defined as clonotypes. MiTCR v1.1 was used to align the clonotypes against IMGT TRBV, TRBD and TRBJ reference segments. The analysis was restricted to V-J combinations with a frequency above 0.0001, which together covered just over 98% of the repertoires. The TCS score was defined as F50 (clonal expansion) divided by E x V (chaos), with BLOSUM62-based TCRdist calculated between CDR3 peptides within each V-J. Welch's t-statistics and random forest reduced fewer than 600 V-J features to roughly 13, which were used in a naive Bayes classifier (R e1071). TCRdb cleaned the public reads at Q25 with fastp, built clones with MiXCR and kept in-frame beta chains. Every distinct CDR3 protein forms one entry, paired with its most common genes and DNA. These V and J calls originate from TCRdb's pipeline instead of the authors' own analysis. The sample table shows around 300,000 distinct CDR3 sequences, and roughly 15% are seen once. The ten largest clones represent more than 30% of the sample.

Recombination linked TRBV2 to TRBJ1-2; D gene: possibly TRBD1, on 5 matching bases. The sequencing sample was made of blood. The source of this sequence is a woman between 50 and 59 years old with Graves' hyperthyroidism that later progressed to Graves' ophthalmopathy. The encoded CDR3 is CASSEVLGTARGIVYGYTF. The base sequence is TGTGCCAGCAGTGAAGTGTTAGGGACGGCAAGAGGTATTGTTTATGGCTACACCTTC. With the rest looked up from the reference TRBV2 and TRBJ1-2 genes rather than sequenced, the full variable domain is EPEVTQTPSHQVTQMGQEVILRCVPISNHLYFYWYRQILGQKVEFLVSFYNNEISEKSEIFDDQFSVERPDGSNFTLKIRSTKLEDSAMYFCASSEVLGTARGIVYGYTFGSGTRLTVV.